This paragraph covers one T cell receptor beta chain sequence. The CDR3 consists of 15 residues. CDR1 is LGHDT and CDR2 is YNNKEL in the germline V gene (reference sequence). The J segment lost 7 bases and the V segment lost 4 bases, leaving 10 bases of the junction unmatched. Using a J-beta primer mix together with a sample-barcoded 5' primer, a second PCR was run for 7 to 11 cycles. TCRdb passed the 5' RACE reads through MiXCR, listing each CDR3 protein once. This sample has 800,000 or so distinct CDR3 sequences, with 60% to 80% found just once. These data originate in a study of blood T cells in healthy people across ages. Each donor supplied 8 to 10 milliliters of peripheral blood.

Sequencing used blood. The V and J genes are TRBV3-1 and TRBJ1-2; 9 bases match TRBD1. The origin of this receptor is a young man in good health. The CDR3 sequence: CASSLGWDRVFGYTF. The DNA of the CDR3 is TGTGCCAGCAGCCTCGGATGGGACAGGGTGTTTGGCTACACCTTC.